This T cell receptor (beta chain) was identified in a study of T-cell memory formation after mild COVID-19. A few counts support this clonotype. Its matching antigen is unknown. One entry per CDR3 protein, called by TCRdb with MiXCR from the 5' RACE reads. The repertoire holds about 360,000 distinct CDR3 sequences, around 13% seen once, with over 20% in the top ten. Study-wide results and limits: There were some responding clones in pre-infection memory, which suggested that cross-reactive memory had joined. The main location of contracting CD4+ clones was CM and EM, and that of contracting CD8+ clones was EMRA. A second wave expanding day 15 to 37 was CD4+-biased; contracting clones were balanced.

Trimming stripped 0 bases from V and 1 base from J, with 12 bases between. Per germline, CDR1 LGHNA and CDR2 YSLEER. The CDR3 runs to 16 residues. The clonotype originates from a man aged 18 to 29 who had mild COVID-19 (a few samples of this study predate the infection). Cell type and time point are not known. Input material: PBMCs or a T cell subset sorted from them (not recorded which). The chain uses TRBV4-3 and TRBJ1-1; D may be TRBD1 (6 bases). This chain's CDR3 is CASSQDPPTGNTEAFF. CDR3 nucleotides: TGCGCCAGCAGCCAAGATCCGCCGACAGGGAACACTGAAGCTTTCTTT.